Listed here are 6 T cell receptor beta chains from one sample, sequenced in a study of CD8 T cells in ankylosing spondylitis. MiXCR was run by TCRdb on the 5' RACE reads, yielding one entry per CDR3 protein. This table holds around 230,000 distinct CDR3 sequences, around 8% found once. Sequenced sample: blood, either unsorted or a sorted T cell fraction (not recorded which). These receptors were obtained from a female donor with ankylosing spondylitis or in good health (not recorded which).

As concerns this clonotype: This could be a read error, since a much larger clone is one nucleotide away. J is TRBJ1-5 and V is TRBV6-2 or TRBV6-3, with 8 bases lining up with TRBD1. Germline V gene lookup returns CDR1 MNHEY and CDR2 SVGEGT. The CDR3 loop spans 13 amino acids. The CDR3 reads CASSGQGNQSQHF. DNA for the CDR3: TGTGCCAGCAGCGGACAGGGCAATCAGTCCCAGCATTTT.

This clonotype was detected only once. The chain couples TRBV7-2 to TRBJ2-1; 10 nucleotides match TRBD2. V dropped 4 bases and J dropped 4; count of bases not matched to a gene: 4. Germline V lookup: CDR1 SGHTA, CDR2 FQGNSA. This CDR3 has 15 residues. CDR3 residues: CASSWLAGEYNEQFF. CDR3 bases: TGTGCCAGCAGCTGGCTAGCGGGAGAGTACAATGAGCAGTTCTTC.

A remark on this clonotype: One end of the junction does not line up with germline, which may come from a read error. The chain carries TRBV7-2 and TRBJ2-7, with a tentative D call TRBD1 (5 bases). This CDR3 is 14 amino acids long. Germline CDR1 reads SGHTA; CDR2 reads FQGNSA. In DNA form, the CDR3 reads TGTGCCGGCAGCTTGGGGCTAAGCTCCTACGAGCAGTACTTC. Translating it yields CAGSLGLSSYEQYF.

Ten or more counts support this clonotype. This chain uses TRBV6-1 with TRBJ2-5; D is unresolved. Trimming removed 1 base from V and 4 bases from J, with 10 bases in between. The CDR3 is 14 amino acids. Germline assignment: CDR1 MNHNS and CDR2 SASEGT. CDR3 loop: CASSEGWVGETQYF. CDR3 DNA: TGTGCCAGCAGTGAAGGTTGGGTAGGAGAGACCCAGTACTTC.

The genes are TRBV7-2 and TRBJ2-5; the match to TRBD2 covers 8 bases. V lost 1 base to trimming and J lost 7 bases; unmatched junction nucleotides: 8. Germline V CDR1 and CDR2: SGHTA, FQGNSA. CDR3 length: 15 residues. As DNA, the CDR3 is TGTGCCAGCAGCTTAGGGCCGGGCGGGGGGCGGACCCAGTACTTC. This encodes CASSLGPGGGRTQYF.

The gene calls are TRBV6-1 and TRBJ2-1, with 8 bases lining up with TRBD1. CDR3 length: 14 amino acids. The trim removed 5 bases at V and 5 bases at J, leaving 5 bases unmatched. In germline, CDR1 is MNHNS, CDR2 SASEGT. CDR3 loop: CASSPGTGHNEQFF. The CDR3 nucleotides are TGTGCCAGCAGTCCCGGGACAGGACACAATGAGCAGTTCTTC.